This section outlines one T cell receptor (beta chain) sequence together with its context. Its antigen is unknown. This sample was included in a study of shared clonotypes between healthy human individuals. Study outcomes and limitations: Specimens sampled were limited to blood, with tissue repertoires likely differing. The low donor count limited represented genetic and exposure-history diversity.

Recent acute infections and vaccinations were absent in the healthy HIV-negative adult donors. Germline assignment: CDR1 SQVTM and CDR2 ANQGSEA. V lost 2 bases and J 8 bases, leaving 9 bases between the germline ends. The CDR3 is made up of 11 amino acids. The assay used deep level. Some clones are missing from TCRdb's copy, which holds only in-frame ones; the method was immunoSEQ multiplex PCR. The data hold around 480,000 clones, with about 75% observed a single time. This receptor was identified in a woman aged 40 to 55 in good health. Some clones in this sample may be carry-over from other donors' samples. The material sequenced was PBMCs. The rearrangement joins TRBV29-1 to TRBJ1-1; D is ambiguous. The CDR3 DNA sequence: TGCAGCGTTGAATCCGGGGTAGAAGCTTTCTTT. Its protein is CSVESGVEAFF.